What follows describes a single T cell receptor beta chain. Its matching antigen is unknown. This record comes from a study of cytomegalovirus exposure and HLA in healthy donors. Study-level information: The 120 or so validation repertoires were produced on the same platform as the 650 to 800 repertoires of the first cohort. This was reported in a later analysis. Points from the study as a whole: With high specificity and sensitivity, the classifier reportedly diagnosed cytomegalovirus status.

The protocol was immunoSEQ multiplex PCR, while the TCRdb copy is restricted to in-frame clones and leaves out a portion. The sample includes approximately 120,000 clones, 94% of them seen just once. The donors were members of the approximately 130-subject validation cohort (separate from the approximately 650-subject first cohort). Germline V lookup: CDR1 SNHLY, CDR2 FYNNEI. Germline trimming cut 6 bases from V and 8 bases from J; bases unmatched to any gene: 9. This CDR3 is built from 16 residues. The rearrangement joins TRBV2 to TRBJ2-1; 14 bases are shared with TRBD2. This sequence was found in a woman younger than 35 in good health and CMV-seronegative. Source material: PBMCs. The CDR3 is CASSPGTSGGWDEQFF. The DNA of the CDR3 is TGTGCCAGCAGCCCCGGGACTAGCGGGGGATGGGATGAGCAGTTCTTC.